One sample yielded the 19 T cell receptor beta chains listed below, sequenced in a study of blood T cell repertoires in COVID-19 (dated by TCRdb to the early 2020s). The library was made by the immunoSEQ multiplex PCR assay. TCRdb provides this immuneACCESS table in a form limited to in-frame rearrangements. Some clones are lacking; in checked studies, under half of them reflect an unresolved V gene, and why the rest are absent is not known. The sample table shows more than 250,000 clones, and approximately 86% are seen once. The ten most abundant clones make up around 2.4% of the sample. Sequences were obtained from PBMCs or T cells enriched from blood (not recorded which). The receptors derive from a young woman who had recovered from COVID-19.

This clone was seen only once. The chain links TRBV6-2 or TRBV6-3 to TRBJ1-1; a possible D gene is TRBD1 (5 bases). This CDR3 spans 12 amino acids. Trimming stripped 5 bases from V and 7 bases from J, with 11 bases between. Germline-derived CDR1 and CDR2 are MNHEY and SVGEGT. CDR3 sequence reads: CASSPTTVEAFF. CDR3 bases: TGTGCCAGCAGTCCAACGACAGTTGAAGCTTTCTTT.

The V gene is TRBV3-1 (or the pseudogene TRBV3-2), the J gene TRBJ2-3; 8 nucleotides agree with TRBD2. Losses at the gene ends were 0 bases for V and 6 bases for J; bases not matched to a gene: 8. This CDR3 contains 16 residues. Germline V lookup: CDR1 LGHDT, CDR2 YNNKEL (reference sequence). Written as DNA, the CDR3 is TGTGCCAGCAGCCAAGATACGGGGGGGACAAGGGATACGCAGTATTTT. The encoded protein is CASSQDTGGTRDTQYF.

V and J are TRBV7-8 and TRBJ1-3; 9 positions agree with TRBD1. Germline V gives CDR1 SGHVS, CDR2 FQNEAQ. The trim removed 5 bases at V and 1 base at J, leaving 9 bases unmatched. This CDR3 is 17 amino acids long. CDR3 amino acids: CASSTRTGALSGNTIYF. The CDR3 region has the DNA TGTGCCAGCAGCACCCGGACAGGGGCGCTTTCTGGAAACACCATATATTTT.

This chain connects TRBV5-4 to TRBJ2-1; D is unclear. V shed 0 bases and J shed 10 bases, with 8 bases lying between them. The CDR3 runs 12 residues. CDR1 and CDR2 (germline): SGHNT, YYREEE (reference sequence). The CDR3 is CASSLDSQEQFF. For the CDR3, the DNA is TGTGCCAGCAGCTTGGATTCGCAGGAGCAGTTCTTC. Complete variable domain (other parts from reference TRBV5-4 and TRBJ2-1): ETGVTQSPTHLIKTRGQQVTLRCSSQSGHNTVSWYQQALGQGPQFIFQYYREEENGRGNFPPRFSGLQFPNYSSELNVNALELDDSALYLCASSLDSQEQFFGPGTRLTVL.

CDR3 sequence: CASSVQFSNQPQHF. CDR3 nucleotide sequence: TGTGCCAGCAGTGTTCAGTTTAGCAATCAGCCCCAGCATTTT. The chain uses TRBV2 and TRBJ1-5; D unclear. This CDR3 spans 14 amino acids. The germline V and J ends were trimmed by 4 bases and 0 bases, with 7 bases remaining between them. Germline-derived CDR1 and CDR2 are SNHLY and FYNNEI. Drawing the rest from reference TRBV2 and TRBJ1-5, the complete variable domain is EPEVTQTPSHQVTQMGQEVILRCVPISNHLYFYWYRQILGQKVEFLVSFYNNEISEKSEIFDDQFSVERPDGSNFTLKIRSTKLEDSAMYFCASSVQFSNQPQHFGDGTRLSIL.

The rearrangement uses TRBV2 and TRBJ1-2, with D hard to call. This CDR3 has 11 amino acids. Germline CDR1 is SNHLY and CDR2 is FYNNEI. Between the trimmed V and J ends, which lost 8 bases and 8 bases, there was a span of 12 bases. CDR3: CASWASEGYTF. The CDR3 DNA follows: TGTGCCAGCTGGGCGTCTGAGGGCTACACCTTC.

CDR3 residues: CASSLLQTTAHSGNTIYF. The CDR3 nucleotides are TGTGCCAGCAGCCTCTTACAAACGACAGCACACTCTGGAAACACCATATATTTT. The genes are TRBV14 and TRBJ1-3; perhaps TRBD1 as D (5 bases). Germline lookup yields CDR1 SGHDN and CDR2 FVKESK. There are 18 residues in the CDR3. The V and J ends lost 4 bases and 0 bases respectively, with 19 bases between them.

V gene TRBV9 combines with J gene TRBJ1-1; 10 nucleotides agree with TRBD1. CDR1 is SGDLS, CDR2 YYNGEE, per germline. V was clipped by 3 bases and J by 3 bases; unmatched bases: 11. The CDR3 runs 17 residues. This CDR3 is CASSDPGTGVVDTEAFF. DNA of the CDR3: TGTGCCAGCAGCGATCCTGGGACAGGGGTAGTCGACACTGAAGCTTTCTTT.

The chain couples TRBV14 to TRBJ1-1; TRBD1 might be the D (6 bases). There are 17 residues in the CDR3. The germline V and J ends were trimmed by 1 base and 4 bases, with 19 bases remaining between them. Germline V gives CDR1 SGHDN, CDR2 FVKESK. CDR3: CASSQGALTGGVTEAFF. CDR3 in DNA: TGTGCCAGCAGCCAAGGGGCACTTACGGGGGGCGTCACTGAAGCTTTCTTT.

V gene TRBV5-1 combines with J gene TRBJ2-2, with 7 bases lining up with TRBD1. CDR3 length: 14 residues. J lost 2 bases, V lost 9 bases, and 7 bases had no gene match. From germline, CDR1 is SGHRS and CDR2 YFSETQ. CDR3 protein: CATSWTGNTGELFF. The CDR3 DNA follows: TGCGCCACCTCCTGGACAGGTAACACCGGGGAGCTGTTTTTT.

V is TRBV4-1 and J is TRBJ2-2; 8 bases are shared with TRBD2. After removal of 1 base from V and 7 bases from J, the junction contained 8 bases not matched to a gene. Germline V CDR1 and CDR2: MGHRA, YSYEKL. CDR3 size: 16 residues. The CDR3 reads CASSQGIAGRSGELFF. Here the CDR3 DNA reads TGCGCCAGCAGCCAAGGGATAGCGGGAAGGAGCGGGGAGCTGTTTTTT.

This rearrangement joins TRBV9 to TRBJ1-1, with a possible D match to TRBD1 (5 bases). The CDR3 consists of 18 residues. V was pared by 2 bases and J by 3 bases, with 23 bases between. Germline loops: CDR1 SGDLS, CDR2 YYNGEE. This chain's CDR3 is CASSVGQLVSSGDTEAFF. The CDR3 nucleotides read TGTGCCAGCAGCGTGGGGCAACTTGTTAGCTCGGGGGACACTGAAGCTTTCTTT. Drawing the rest from reference TRBV9 and TRBJ1-1, the complete variable domain is DSGVTQTPKHLITATGQRVTLRCSPRSGDLSVYWYQQSLDQGLQFLIQYYNGEERAKGNILERFSAQQFPDLHSELNLSSLELGDSALYFCASSVGQLVSSGDTEAFFGQGTRLTVV.

J is TRBJ2-7 and V is TRBV20-1; TRBD2 matches 11 bases. V lost 3 bases and J lost 2; bases outside the gene matches: 18. Germline V CDR1 and CDR2: DFQATT, SNEGSKA (reference sequence). The CDR3 spans 19 residues. CDR3 nucleotides: TGCAGTGCTAGTAATATTTTGAGTCTAGCGGGAGGTCCGGCCTACGAGCAGTACTTC. Amino acids: CSASNILSLAGGPAYEQYF.

The chain carries TRBV7-8 and TRBJ2-1, with D hard to call. The germline V and J ends were trimmed by 4 bases and 6 bases, with 7 bases remaining between them. CDR1 is SGHVS, CDR2 FQNEAQ, per germline. The CDR3 has 12 amino acids. CDR3 in amino acids: CASSSSPNEQFF. As DNA, the CDR3 is TGTGCCAGCAGCTCCTCCCCCAATGAGCAGTTCTTC.

This chain joins TRBV27 and TRBJ2-1; TRBD1 aligns across 7 bases. Germline CDR1 MNHEY, CDR2 SMNVEV (reference sequence). J lost 10 bases, V lost 4 bases, and 10 bases had no gene match. There are 14 residues in the CDR3. The CDR3 region has the DNA TGTGCCAGCAGTTCCGCAGGGGGAGTTCGGGAGCAGTTCTTC. Translated, it gives CASSSAGGVREQFF.

The chain uses TRBV18 and TRBJ2-3; the match to TRBD2 covers 8 bases. The CDR3 is made up of 17 amino acids. Losses at the gene ends were 1 base for V and 2 bases for J; bases not matched to a gene: 8. Looked up from germline, CDR1 is KGHSH and CDR2 is LQKENI. The CDR3 loop reads CASSPLPSGPHTDTQYF. The DNA for the CDR3 is TGTGCCAGCTCACCACTTCCTAGCGGGCCTCACACAGATACGCAGTATTTT.

The rearrangement uses TRBV27 and TRBJ1-6; 7 bases line up with TRBD1. V shed 4 bases and J 7 bases; nucleotides not matched to a gene: 7. This CDR3 contains 15 residues. Germline lookup yields CDR1 MNHEY and CDR2 SMNVEV (reference sequence). The CDR3 loop is CASSSTGTENSPLHF. In DNA form, the CDR3 reads TGTGCCAGCAGTTCGACCGGGACAGAAAATTCACCCCTCCACTTT.

This clone was seen only once. This chain links TRBV11-1 with TRBJ1-2, with unresolved D. The germline V gene has CDR1 SGHAT and CDR2 FQDESV (reference sequence). CDR3 size: 13 residues. The germline V and J ends were trimmed by 5 bases and 3 bases, with 10 bases remaining between them. The DNA for the CDR3 is TGTGCCAGCAGCCCAGCGAGAGACTATGGCTACACCTTC. Protein product: CASSPARDYGYTF.

The rearrangement joins TRBV29-1 to TRBJ2-1; tentative D call: TRBD2 (5 bases). CDR1 SQVTM and CDR2 ANQGSEA come from the germline V gene. The CDR3 length is 13 residues. Trimming stripped 4 bases from V and 4 bases from J, with 11 bases between. The chain's CDR3 is CSVAAGPYNEQFF. CDR3 coding DNA: TGCAGCGTTGCCGCGGGTCCGTACAATGAGCAGTTCTTC.